This TCR beta chain was identified during a study of cytomegalovirus exposure and HLA in healthy donors. General observations from the study: A list of about 160 TCR beta chains associated with cytomegalovirus was given. Presence/absence analyses assumed roughly uniform sequencing depth across donors. In terms of immune exposure information, only CMV serostatus was available.

In this sample, this clone turned up once. Antigen unknown. The CDR3 has 14 residues. Germline V lookup: CDR1 SEHNR, CDR2 FQNEAQ (reference sequence). Losses at the gene ends were 5 bases for V and 6 bases for J; bases not matched to a gene: 6. With 60 Vbeta and 13 Jbeta primers, the PCR was carried out. The repertoire was sequenced with immunoSEQ multiplex PCR; TCRdb's copy has only in-frame clones and lacks some. The sample carries about 110,000 clones, 65% to 80% recorded once. The TCR sequence derives from a female donor in good health and CMV-seropositive. This chain joins TRBV7-9 and TRBJ1-3, with TRBD1 matching over 8 bases. The specimen sequenced was PBMCs. Here the CDR3 reads CASSAGQGVNTIYF. The DNA of the CDR3 is TGTGCCAGCAGCGCCGGACAGGGAGTAAACACCATATATTTT.